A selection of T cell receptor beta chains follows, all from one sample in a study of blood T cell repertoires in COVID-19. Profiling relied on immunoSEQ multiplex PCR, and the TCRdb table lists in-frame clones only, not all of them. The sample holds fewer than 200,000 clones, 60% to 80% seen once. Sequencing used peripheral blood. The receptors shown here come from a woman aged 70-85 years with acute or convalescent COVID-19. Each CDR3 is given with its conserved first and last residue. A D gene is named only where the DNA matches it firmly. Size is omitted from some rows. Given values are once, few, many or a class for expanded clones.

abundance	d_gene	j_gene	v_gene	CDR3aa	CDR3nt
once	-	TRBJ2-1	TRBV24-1	CATSEEGANEQFF	TGTGCCACCAGTGAGGAGGGGGCGAACGAGCAGTTCTTC
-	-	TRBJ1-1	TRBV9	CASSSLRGTTEAFF	TGTGCCAGCAGCTCCCTTAGGGGGACCACTGAAGCTTTCTTT
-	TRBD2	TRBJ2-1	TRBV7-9	CASSLDTSGRYYNEQFF	TGTGCCAGCAGCTTAGATACTAGCGGGAGGTACTACAATGAGCAGTTCTTC
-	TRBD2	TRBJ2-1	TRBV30	CAWMRSGSYNEQFF	TGTGCCTGGATGAGGAGCGGGAGCTACAATGAGCAGTTCTTC
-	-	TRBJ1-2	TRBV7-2	CASSLASGNYGYTF	TGTGCCAGCAGCTTAGCGAGCGGAAACTATGGCTACACCTTC
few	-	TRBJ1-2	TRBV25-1	CASSELQAEARGYTF	TGTGCCAGCAGTGAATTACAAGCCGAGGCGAGGGGCTACACCTTC
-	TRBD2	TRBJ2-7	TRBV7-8	CASSLGSGRWYEQYF	TGTGCCAGCAGCTTAGGTAGCGGGAGGTGGTACGAGCAGTACTTC
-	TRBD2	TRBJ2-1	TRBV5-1	CASSPGIGLAGGFYNEQFF	TGCGCCAGCAGCCCCGGTATAGGGCTAGCGGGAGGGTTCTACAATGAGCAGTTCTTC
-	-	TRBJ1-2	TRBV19	CATEQGYGYTF	TGTGCCACCGAGCAGGGCTATGGCTACACCTTC
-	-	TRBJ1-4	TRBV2	CASFIGLPNEKLFF	TGTGCCAGCTTTATCGGGTTGCCTAATGAAAAACTGTTTTTT
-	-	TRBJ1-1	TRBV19	CASSTQGYTEAFF	TGTGCCAGTAGTACCCAGGGTTACACTGAAGCTTTCTTT
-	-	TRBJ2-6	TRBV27	CASSLSVPAGDGANVLTF	TGTGCCAGCAGTTTATCGGTCCCGGCAGGGGACGGGGCCAACGTCCTGACTTTC
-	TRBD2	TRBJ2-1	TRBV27	CASSSPAGGNYNEQFF	TGTGCCAGCAGTTCTCCGGCGGGAGGGAACTACAATGAGCAGTTCTTC
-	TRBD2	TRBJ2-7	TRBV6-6	CASSYSVVAGDEQYF	TGTGCCAGCAGTTACTCGGTGGTAGCGGGAGACGAGCAGTACTTC
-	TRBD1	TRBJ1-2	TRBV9	CASSARTGVYGYTF	TGTGCCAGCAGCGCCCGGACAGGGGTCTATGGCTACACCTTC
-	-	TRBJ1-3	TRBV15	CATSRDRGNRNTIYF	TGTGCCACCAGCAGAGACCGGGGGAATCGGAACACCATATATTTT